This TCR beta chain emerged from a study of human T cells and chemical hapten exposure. Study-wide context: Patients, chiefly female, had alopecia areata, totalis or universalis.

This clonotype was detected a few times. Its target is unknown. Time point given: pre-sensitization, week 0. Treatment: therapeutic diphenylcyclopropenone sensitization with weekly scalp DPC. Germline V gives CDR1 SGDLS, CDR2 YYNGEE. Trimming shortened V by 4 bases and J by 5 bases, and 8 bases separated the two germline ends. CDR3 length: 12 residues. Original handling: Per-sample TCR counts ranged from roughly 20,000 to 750,000, median around 96,000. TCRdb redid the calling of the RACE reads with MiXCR, one entry per CDR3 protein. TCRdb, not the original authors, processed these V and J calls. The data show 45,000 to 60,000 distinct CDR3 sequences, approximately 9.8% seen once. Study-wide findings and caveats: The number of TCRs over 1 in 1000 frequency stayed unchanged after DPC. A positive correlation with patch test score was shown by PT1 expanded TCR counts.

The clonotype comes from a woman aged 40-49 years with alopecia areata. Some clones in this sample may be carry-over from other donors' samples. This material consisted of whole blood, taken in connection with sensitization to the hapten diphenylcyclopropenone (DPC). The chain carries TRBV9 and TRBJ2-3, with D possibly matching TRBD2 (6 bases). The DNA of the CDR3 is TGTGCCAGCAGCCGGGGAGGAGATACGCAGTATTTT. This codes for CASSRGGDTQYF.